This is a list of T cell receptor beta chains from one sample in a study of CD8+CD57+ T cells in acquired aplastic anemia. TCRdb itself ran the reads through MiXCR, one entry per CDR3 protein. The sample has around 150,000 distinct CDR3 sequences; roughly 40% are singletons. What was sequenced was sorted CD4+, CD8+, or CD8+CD57+ T cells (not recorded which) from PBMCs. Receptors were obtained from a human donor in good health, serving as a control. CDR3s include the opening cysteine and the closing phenylalanine or tryptophan. A D gene is named only where the DNA matches it firmly. Clone size, where shown, is once, few, many, or a class for clones that have expanded.

DNA,CDR3,D,J,V,size
TGTGCCAGCAGCCCAAACCGGGTCGCAACTAGCACAGATACGCAGTATTTT,CASSPNRVATSTDTQYF,-,TRBJ2-3,TRBV3-1,few
TGCAGTGCTAGAGATGAGGGGACAGGGTCCAAAAACATTCAGTACTTC,CSARDEGTGSKNIQYF,TRBD1,TRBJ2-4,TRBV20-1,-
TGTGCCAGCAGTTTTCAACCCCCGGCAGGGGATGGTGAAAAACTGTTTTTT,CASSFQPPAGDGEKLFF,-,TRBJ1-4,TRBV2,many
TGCGACCGGGACAGGGGGATCTACGAGCAGTACTTC,CDRDRGIYEQYF,TRBD1,TRBJ2-7,TRBV20-1,-
TGCGCCAGCAGCGGGGGACGGGTGGGGAACACTGAAGCTTTCTTT,CASSGGRVGNTEAFF,-,TRBJ1-1,TRBV5-1,-
TGTGCCAGCAGGACCGGGACACCCCGTGTCTACACCTTC,CASRTGTPRVYTF,-,TRBJ1-2,TRBV2,-
TGTGCCAGCAGAATACAGGGGGCGAGGTCGTACGAGCAGTACTTC,CASRIQGARSYEQYF,TRBD1,TRBJ2-7,TRBV28,-
TGCAGTGCTAGGGGACTAGTCCAAGAGACCCAGTACTTC,CSARGLVQETQYF,TRBD2,TRBJ2-5,TRBV20-1,many
TGCAGTGCTAGGGAATGGCAGGGTCAGCCCCAGCATTTT,CSAREWQGQPQHF,-,TRBJ1-5,TRBV20-1,many
TGTGCCAGCAGTCTCACCATGGGCGAGCAGTACTTC,CASSLTMGEQYF,-,TRBJ2-7,TRBV12-3/TRBV12-4,many
TGCAGTGCTCCCAGGAGGGAAAAACTGTTTTTT,CSAPRREKLFF,-,TRBJ1-4,TRBV20-1,many
TGTGCCAGCAGCCGGTTTCTTGTAGGAGCGGACTATGGCTACACCTTC,CASSRFLVGADYGYTF,-,TRBJ1-2,TRBV6-1,many
TGCGCCAGCAGCATCCAGACAGGGAAAAACACAGATACGCAGTATTTT,CASSIQTGKNTDTQYF,TRBD1,TRBJ2-3,TRBV5-1,many
TGTGCCAGCAGCTCCTACCAAGGAATGAACACCGAAGCTTTCTTT,CASSSYQGMNTEAFF,-,TRBJ1-1,TRBV3-1,-
TGTGCCAGCAGCTTAAAGCGGGAGAACAATGAGCAGTTCTTC,CASSLKRENNEQFF,TRBD2,TRBJ2-1,TRBV7-9,many
TGTGCCAGCGGGGGACATACGAACACCGGGGAGCTGTTTTTT,CASGGHTNTGELFF,-,TRBJ2-2,TRBV12-3/TRBV12-4,many
TGCAGTGCTAGACTTCGGGGGAACACTGAAGCTTTCTTT,CSARLRGNTEAFF,-,TRBJ1-1,TRBV20-1,many
TGTGCCATCAGTGAGTGGCATAGCGGGGGCTACGAGCAGTACTTC,CAISEWHSGGYEQYF,TRBD2,TRBJ2-7,TRBV10-3,many
TGCGCCAGCAGCTCCGGACAGCTTGCTAACTATGGCTACACCTTC,CASSSGQLANYGYTF,-,TRBJ1-2,TRBV5-1,many
TGTGCCAGCAACCCTGGGGGCCCGGGGGGTGGCTACACCTTC,CASNPGGPGGGYTF,-,TRBJ1-2,TRBV6-1,-
TGCGCCAGCAGCGAGAACTGGAAGGGCTATGGCTACACCTTC,CASSENWKGYGYTF,-,TRBJ1-2,TRBV10-2,-
TGTGCCAGCCGCTACGGCCCGGCTCAAGAAAAACTGTTTTTT,CASRYGPAQEKLFF,-,TRBJ1-4,TRBV27,few
TGCAGTGCCCTACCGACAGGGGCCACCGGGGAGCTGTTTTTT,CSALPTGATGELFF,TRBD1,TRBJ2-2,TRBV20-1,many
TGTGCCAGCAGCGGGCAGGCTTTCTCTGGAAACACCATATATTTT,CASSGQAFSGNTIYF,-,TRBJ1-3,TRBV14,-
TGTGCCACCAGCAGAGCTAGCGGGGGCTACAATGAGCAGTTCTTC,CATSRASGGYNEQFF,TRBD2,TRBJ2-1,TRBV15,-
TGTGCCAGCAGCTTAATTGACAGGGGTAATGAAAAACTGTTTTTT,CASSLIDRGNEKLFF,TRBD1,TRBJ1-4,TRBV7-2,many
TGCGCCAGCAGCTTGACGGGACAGGGGACAGATACGCAGTATTTT,CASSLTGQGTDTQYF,TRBD1,TRBJ2-3,TRBV5-1,few
TGTGCCAGCAGATCTTTCGTGGACCTCAGTGCGTTCTTC,CASRSFVDLSAFF,-,TRBJ2-1,TRBV12-3/TRBV12-4,many
TGTGCCACTCACCCCGGGCCGAACACCGGGGAGCTGTTTTTT,CATHPGPNTGELFF,-,TRBJ2-2,TRBV7-2,many
TGCAGTGCTACAGGGGACGTGGGCAATGAGCAGTTCTTC,CSATGDVGNEQFF,-,TRBJ2-1,TRBV20-1,-
TGCGCCAGCAGCCCGGACAGGGTTAACACAGATACGCAGTATTTT,CASSPDRVNTDTQYF,TRBD1,TRBJ2-3,TRBV5-1,many
TGTGCCAGCAGCTTAGCGGGACAGGACGTATCTGGCTACACCTTC,CASSLAGQDVSGYTF,TRBD1,TRBJ1-2,TRBV7-9,once
TGTGCCAGCAGCTTAGAGGGGGCAAGGGCGGATACGCAGTATTTT,CASSLEGARADTQYF,TRBD1,TRBJ2-3,TRBV11-1,-
TGTGCCAGCAGCCTCGCGGCGGGGGCGTATGGCTACACCTTC,CASSLAAGAYGYTF,-,TRBJ1-2,TRBV5-6,many